This T cell receptor (beta chain) was retrieved from a study of somatic mutations in cytotoxic T cells in rheumatoid arthritis (dated by TCRdb to 2015 to 2018). The study in broad terms: Before any treatment started and right after they were diagnosed, patients gave peripheral blood samples (roughly 31 ml EDTA). In newly diagnosed rheumatoid arthritis without treatment, the study examined if expanded CD8+ T-cell clones harbor somatic mutations, relying on TCRB deep sequencing to characterize clonality. A total of 65 or so rheumatoid arthritis patients and 15 to 25 healthy controls underwent TCRB deep sequencing. Median age was essentially the same in the patient group and the control group. A FACSAria II or Sony SH800 was used to flow-sort some V beta antibody-stained T-cell populations at nearly 100% purity, and TCRB sequencing was also done on sorted V beta1+ cells.

TCRB CDR3 sequencing used the immunoSEQ assay on genomic DNA. In the original analysis: Patient CD8+ clones larger than 1% were compared against published virus-specific TCRB sequences, and only a few matched. The analyses included only productive TCRB rearrangements. Clonality was calculated as a Shannon entropy-based productive clonality index, and a clone was defined by a unique TCRB CDR3 sequence. To calculate repertoire overlap between two samples, the template counts of each clone were considered relative to each sample's total templates. V-gene usage measured by flow cytometry correlated with TCRB sequencing V-gene usage, with a Spearman r of roughly 0.64. The table was pulled from immuneACCESS by TCRdb, which kept in-frame rearrangements only. Such tables lose some clones; where checked, under half of the loss comes from unresolved V genes, and the rest has no known cause. V and J calls plus clone size are reproduced from that table; the DNA served to infer D and trimming. Here the sample has 2,500 or so clones; 85% occur a single time. The ten largest clones represent about 11% of the sample.

Broad study findings and their caveats: Viral specificity could not be ruled out by absence from virus-specific databases, and the antigen targets of the expanded CD8+ clones remained unknown. In about an eighth of the roughly 60 patients the largest CD8+ clone exceeded 20% of CD8+ cells, and several identical CD8+ TCRB sequences were shared between blood and synovial fluid. The finding that TRBV07 was slightly underrepresented in patients was left unadjusted for multiple comparisons. An increase of CD8+ clonality with age was seen in patients (Spearman r ≈ 0.46) but not in healthy controls. There was no significant difference in CD8+ T-cell clonality between rheumatoid arthritis patients and age-matched healthy controls.

Remarks on this clone: Its target antigen remains unknown. No per-base quality is available; no much larger clone lies one base away.

CD4+ and CD8+ cells were isolated by positive magnetic bead selection on an AutoMACS, and purity was checked by flow cytometry. A TCR V beta antibody panel was used in flow cytometry to screen first for clonal expansions, which were then characterized by TCRB deep sequencing of sorted CD8+ fractions. Peripheral blood mononuclear cells were isolated by Ficoll-Paque PLUS density gradient separation. Nucleospin Tissue or Tissue XS kits were used to extract DNA from CD4-enriched, CD8-enriched or PBMC samples, and a Qubit 2.0 fluorometer was used for quantification. The CDR1 and CDR2 encoded by the germline V gene are MDHEN and SYDVKM. V is reduced by 3 bases and J by 1 base, leaving a spacing of 8 bases between them. The CDR3 numbers 14 residues from cysteine through phenylalanine. CDR3 DNA is the only sequence kept; it has 42 bases, read in frame from the first base.

This clonotype was obtained from a woman between 70 and 85 years old with rheumatoid arthritis. Sequencing was carried out using CD8+ T cells sorted from blood. The chain employs TRBV28 and TRBJ2-3; the D gene identity is not certain. The CDR3 corresponds to CASSFLSGTDTQYF. The DNA sequence reads TGTGCCAGCAGTTTCCTATCGGGCACAGATACGCAGTATTTT.